The present entry profiles one T cell receptor (beta chain) with its context. A COVID-19 case had been met by exposed participants during the 2 weeks before study entry. The CDR3 totals 11 residues. Per germline, CDR1 DFQATT and CDR2 SNEGSKA (reference sequence). V was clipped by 7 bases and J by 0 bases, with 4 bases between them. This record belongs to a study of blood T cell repertoires in COVID-19. Study summary: In each case, the material was cDNA or gDNA derived from T cells, B-cell-depleted T cells, or PBMCs.

Authors' processing steps: Reference gene primer amplification yielded estimated nucleated cell counts. Using immunoSEQ multiplex PCR, the repertoire was profiled, and TCRdb retains in-frame clones only, with some absent. The V and J calls and the clone size are those of that table, but D and trimming were determined from the DNA. This sample carries approximately 400,000 clones, approximately 89% of them seen once, and the ten largest clones take over 0.7%. What was sequenced was PBMCs or T cells enriched from blood (not recorded which). The clonotype was recovered from a woman in her thirties or forties who had been exposed to COVID-19. This chain connects TRBV20-1 to TRBJ2-4; D remains ambiguous. The CDR3 nucleotides read TGCAGTGTAGTAGCCAAAAACATTCAGTACTTC. Its protein is CSVVAKNIQYF.